This T cell receptor beta chain appears in the sequencing data of a study of T cells in Graves' hyperthyroidism and ophthalmopathy (dated by TCRdb to the late 2010s). At the level of the whole study: Peripheral blood was sampled at the time of initial diagnosis, prior to any treatment. Once sampling was done, hyperthyroidism patients were given methimazole at a starting dose of 30 mg daily, whereas ophthalmopathy patients were given high-dose intravenous methylprednisolone. Whether ophthalmopathy could be predicted prospectively was tested in an independent validation cohort made up of under 20 hyperthyroidism patients plus 17 patients who later progressed to ophthalmopathy. A discovery cohort of fewer than 110 patients, roughly 40 with Graves' ophthalmopathy and more than 55 with stable Graves' hyperthyroidism, was used to find distinguishing TCR V-J signatures. The 75 to 100 discovery patients were divided at random into training and test sets in a 7:3 ratio. TCR Vbeta CDR3 sequencing of fewer than 150 peripheral blood samples (over 40 ophthalmopathy, 75 hyperthyroidism and roughly 17 progressor patients) is reported in the paper. In six Graves' hyperthyroidism patients, the study also compared T-cell repertoires from thyroid tissue with T-cell repertoires from blood. What the work shows at the level of the full study, not this receptor alone: During validation, the model predicted progression to ophthalmopathy a median of about 6.3 months ahead of onset, with roughly 65% sensitivity and around 72% specificity. Most expanded thyroid clonotypes (frequency above 0.001) were also detected in blood, a finding suggesting that blood repertoires may reflect thyroid immune responses. No statistical method was used to set the sample size in advance, and investigators knew the group allocation. A model built on a 13 V-J signature distinguished ophthalmopathy from stable hyperthyroidism, reaching roughly 88% sensitivity and about 81% specificity in cross-validation and 80%/75% in testing.

CDR1 and CDR2 are read off the germline V gene as SGHDT and YYEEEE. At the junction V is shortened by 0 bases and J by 5 bases, with 11 bases in between. The CDR3 sequence holds 14 residues, the cysteine and phenylalanine included. The kept DNA is CDR3 alone, 42 bases in frame from the first base. The TCR beta CDR3 regions were amplified from the RNA transcripts. A first-round RT-PCR of the TCR CDR3 used the HTBI primer set with the Qiagen OneStep RT-PCR kit. Libraries were constructed in a second round of multiplex PCR, after which size selection and purification were performed. Paired-end sequencing of the libraries was performed with 100 bp reads on an Illumina HiSeq2000. On the study's bioinformatics: Raw data were processed with SOAPnuke, discarding reads with adapters, uncalled bases, mean Phred below 15, or no exact constant-primer or identifier match. High-quality paired reads were merged with COPE v1.2.5, and unique nucleotide sequences were defined as clonotypes. MiTCR v1.1 was used to align the clonotypes against IMGT TRBV, TRBD and TRBJ reference segments. The analysis included only V-J combinations with a frequency above 0.0001, which together covered approximately 99% of the repertoires. The TCS score was defined as F50 (clonal expansion) divided by E x V (chaos), with BLOSUM62-based TCRdist calculated between CDR3 peptides within each V-J. Welch's t-statistics and random forest reduced roughly 530 V-J features to 10 to 15, which were used in a naive Bayes classifier (R e1071). Through fastp at Q25 and MiXCR, TCRdb rebuilt clones from the public reads, retaining in-frame beta chains. Records with the same CDR3 protein are collapsed into one entry carrying the most frequent genes and DNA. The V and J calls were determined by TCRdb, not by the authors. The sample table contains about 380,000 distinct CDR3 sequences; only one count was recorded for roughly 14% of them. Of the sample, under 25% falls within the top ten clones.

This clonotype was seen ten or more times. The antigen this receptor binds is unknown. No base-level quality is on record; no much larger clone is a single base apart. Hyperthyroidism patients were newly diagnosed, with disease duration under 2 months, and aged 18 to 65 years. Any patient with an uncontrolled infection, another autoimmune disease, pregnancy or lactation was excluded. Diagnoses relied on clinical symptoms, serum thyroxine and TRAb, thyroid ultrasound and orbital computed tomography. Blood from progressor patients was drawn when they were first diagnosed with hyperthyroidism, before any ophthalmopathy symptoms appeared. Ficoll-Paque density gradient centrifugation was used to isolate PBMCs from around 10 ml of fresh peripheral blood. Progressor patients were initially diagnosed with Graves' hyperthyroidism and developed ophthalmopathy during follow-up. Trizol reagent was used to extract total RNA, and RNA quality was then checked on an Agilent 2100 Bioanalyzer.

The receptor was derived from a man aged 30 to 39 with Graves' hyperthyroidism that later progressed to Graves' ophthalmopathy. Sequences were obtained from blood. The V gene is TRBV5-6 and the J gene is TRBJ2-5, with the D gene not confidently named. The CDR3 in this case is CASSLEAPLETQYF. The DNA sequence is given as TGTGCCAGCAGCTTGGAAGCCCCCTTGGAGACCCAGTACTTC.